The 15 T cell receptor beta chains below all came from one sample that was sequenced in a study of neurological immune-mediated disorders. TCRdb re-derived calls from the 5' RACE reads in MiXCR, one entry per CDR3 protein. The sample yields about 92,000 distinct CDR3 sequences, 3.5% seen once. Material for sequencing was PBMCs. The receptor set was obtained from a woman between 45 and 65 years old with multiple sclerosis.

This clonotype was counted many times. This chain connects TRBV20-1 to TRBJ2-3; tentatively, D is TRBD1 (6 bases). Trimming stripped 0 bases from V and 2 bases from J, with 15 bases between. CDR3 length: 16 residues. Per the germline V gene, CDR1 is DFQATT and CDR2 is SNEGSKA (reference sequence). The CDR3: CSARDTHRDNTDTQYF. The DNA of the CDR3 is TGCAGTGCTAGAGACACCCACCGGGACAACACAGATACGCAGTATTTT.

There are many counts of this clonotype. The chain couples TRBV6-5 to TRBJ2-2; 11 bases are a match to TRBD2. V trimming: 2 bases; J trimming: 1 base; junction bases outside the gene matches: 3. Germline values: CDR1 MNHEY, CDR2 SVGAGI. This CDR3 has 17 amino acids. The CDR3: CASSYTGLAVNTGELFF. The CDR3, as DNA: TGTGCCAGCAGTTACACGGGACTAGCGGTGAACACCGGGGAGCTGTTTTTT.

This clonotype was counted at least ten times. The V and J genes are TRBV5-1 and TRBJ2-2, with 10 bases identical to TRBD2. Per the germline V gene, CDR1 is SGHRS and CDR2 is YFSETQ. This CDR3 region has 15 residues. V shed 6 bases, J shed 5 bases, and the junction held 7 bases outside the gene matches. The CDR3 protein is CASMSGTSVTGELFF. The CDR3 DNA reads TGCGCCAGCATGTCCGGGACTAGCGTTACCGGGGAGCTGTTTTTT.

This clonotype showed up many times. The rearrangement uses TRBV12-3 or TRBV12-4 and TRBJ2-5; 10 bases are a match to TRBD2. J was trimmed by 2 bases and V by 2 bases; bases with no gene match: 2. This CDR3 contains 15 residues. In nucleotides, the CDR3 is TGTGCCAGCAGTTTACTAGCGGGGGCACAAGAGACCCAGTACTTC. Protein product: CASSLLAGAQETQYF.

V gene TRBV20-1 combines with J gene TRBJ2-1, with TRBD2 identical over 7 bases. Germline V lookup: CDR1 DFQATT, CDR2 SNEGSKA (reference sequence). There are 16 residues in the CDR3. The ends lost 3 bases at V and 5 bases at J; junction bases unmatched: 13. The CDR3 region is CSASPHGLAANNEQFF. In DNA, the CDR3 is TGCAGTGCTAGCCCTCACGGTCTAGCGGCCAACAATGAGCAGTTCTTC.

This clonotype was seen repeatedly, ten times or more. The V and J genes are TRBV20-1 and TRBJ2-3; 7 nucleotides align to TRBD1. CDR1 is DFQATT, CDR2 SNEGSKA, per germline (reference sequence). CDR3 size: 16 residues. J lost 0 bases, V lost 6 bases, and 12 bases had no gene match. CDR3 bases: TGCAGTGCCTTCCGACCAGGGGGTAGGAGCACAGATACGCAGTATTTT. Its translation: CSAFRPGGRSTDTQYF.

This clonotype was seen many times. The gene calls are TRBV20-1 and TRBJ2-3; D gene ambiguous. With 4 bases removed from V and 4 bases from J, the gap between germline ends came to 6 bases. Per germline, CDR1 DFQATT and CDR2 SNEGSKA (reference sequence). The CDR3 covers 11 residues. The CDR3 nucleotides read TGCAGTGCTACCAGGCCAGATACGCAGTATTTT. It codes for CSATRPDTQYF.

This clonotype has ten or more counts. V usage is TRBV5-6 and J usage is TRBJ1-5; D call uncertain. CDR3 length: 11 residues. Germline V lookup: CDR1 SGHDT, CDR2 YYEEEE. Trimming pared 6 bases from V and 10 bases from J, leaving 11 bases between. For the CDR3, the DNA is TGTGCCAGCAACCTACTACGACCCCAGCATTTT. It yields the protein CASNLLRPQHF. The full variable domain, with the rest looked up from reference TRBV5-6 and TRBJ1-5, is DAGVTQSPTHLIKTRGQQVTLRCSPKSGHDTVSWYQQALGQGPQFIFQYYEEEERQRGNFPDRFSGHQFPNYSSELNVNALLLGDSALYLCASNLLRPQHFGDGTRLSIL.

This clonotype has ten or more counts. The chain joins TRBV10-3 to TRBJ2-7; D might be TRBD2 (5 bases). Trimming stripped 7 bases from V and 3 bases from J, with 16 bases between. Germline V lookup: CDR1 ENHRY, CDR2 SYGVKD. CDR3 length: 14 amino acids. CDR3 DNA: TGTGCCATCATTTGGAGGAGAATGGGCTACGAGCAGTACTTC. Encoded protein: CAIIWRRMGYEQYF.

This clonotype was counted many times. The V and J genes are TRBV5-1 and TRBJ2-1, with a tentative D call TRBD1 (5 bases). CDR3 length equals 18 residues. V shed 3 bases and J shed 8 bases, with 27 bases lying between them. Germline V gene sequence: CDR1 SGHRS, CDR2 YFSETQ. The CDR3 region has the DNA TGCGCCAGCAGCTCCGGATTGTGGGGCCCCGCCCGGTCCGATGAGCAGTTCTTC. Protein: CASSSGLWGPARSDEQFF.

Notes on this clonotype: One junction end disagrees with the germline gene, perhaps due to a read error. The V call is TRBV6-4, the J call TRBJ1-6; 9 bases line up with TRBD1. Germline assignment: CDR1 MRHNA and CDR2 SNTAGT. The CDR3 sequence is 16 residues long. CDR3 coding DNA: TGTGCCAGCAGTGAAGTGAGGGACAGGGTTTATTCAACCCTCAACTTT. Its protein is CASSEVRDRVYSTLNF.

This clonotype was seen repeatedly, ten times or more. The chain links TRBV5-1 to TRBJ1-5, with D maybe TRBD1 (6 bases). The V end lost 0 bases, the J end lost 3 bases, and 7 bases lay between the germline ends. Per germline, CDR1 SGHRS and CDR2 YFSETQ. The CDR3 consists of 14 residues. CDR3 residues: CASSLEGVNQPQHF. CDR3 coding DNA: TGCGCCAGCAGCTTGGAGGGGGTCAATCAGCCCCAGCATTTT.

There are many counts of this clonotype. J is TRBJ1-6 and V is TRBV20-1; D uncertain. V was pared by 1 base and J by 13 bases, with 17 bases between. From germline, CDR1 is DFQATT and CDR2 SNEGSKA (reference sequence). The CDR3 contains 14 residues. CDR3 protein: CSARGIEGGSPLHF. The CDR3 DNA is TGCAGTGCTAGAGGAATCGAAGGTGGTTCGCCCCTCCACTTT.

This clonotype was observed at least ten times. The genes are TRBV20-1 and TRBJ2-2; the D call may be TRBD1 or TRBD2 (5 bases each). In germline, CDR1 is DFQATT, CDR2 SNEGSKA (reference sequence). The CDR3 runs to 15 residues. Trimming left V 5 bases short and J 0 bases short, with 13 bases between. As DNA, the CDR3 is TGCAGTGCTTACCCGGGACCGCCGAACACCGGGGAGCTGTTTTTT. It encodes CSAYPGPPNTGELFF.

This clonotype was found many times. J is TRBJ2-7 and V is TRBV3-1, with a weak D call TRBD1 (5 bases). The CDR3 totals 11 residues. Germline V gene lookup returns CDR1 LGHDT and CDR2 YNNKEL (reference sequence). V lost 1 base to trimming and J lost 9 bases, with 7 bases between them. The CDR3 DNA reads as TGTGCCAGCAGCCAAGGCCAGGGGCAGTACTTC. Protein: CASSQGQGQYF.